This T cell receptor beta chain was captured in a study of T cells expressing NK-cell markers. Study-wide context: Eight donors were sequenced, of whom seven were HCMV-seropositive, while the remaining one was HCMV-seronegative.

TCRdb reprocessed the 5' RACE reads and reports one entry per CDR3 protein, with no DNA. The sample table sets out some 600,000 distinct CDR3 sequences. Germline CDR1 is ENHRY and CDR2 is SYGVKD. The CDR3 is made up of 14 amino acids. The origin of this receptor is a man between 18 and 35 years old in good health. The gene calls are TRBV10-3 and TRBJ2-3. Sequenced input: blood T cells: a sorted CD56 or NKG2C T cell subset, CD4+ or CD8+ T cells, or bulk PBMC T cells (not recorded which). CDR3 loop: CAISESRPTDTQYF.